Here is one T cell receptor (beta chain) with its context. Its antigen is not identified. This specimen comes from a study of cytotoxic CD8 clonotypes in ibrutinib-treated CLL. For the study at large: Investigators collected response samples after a median approximately twelve months of treatment, range 6 to 36.

Generated by immunoSEQ multiplex PCR, the TCRdb table keeps only in-frame clones and is missing some. The repertoire has around 150,000 clones, around nine tenths of them found once; the top ten carry around 3%. Findings and caveats of the study: Contraction or stability on treatment was seen for public clonotypes, which were uncommon. Sampling schedules were unmatched across sustained-remission and progressing patients. A rise in clonality was seen at ibrutinib response, and a fall back toward baseline was seen at progression.

This TCR was sampled from a human donor with chronic lymphocytic leukemia. The specimen was PBMCs, collected at disease progression, from a patient treated with ibrutinib.

CDR3 bases: TGTGCCAGCAGTTACGGGGGGGCGATCAACATTCAGTACTTC. Its protein product is CASSYGGAINIQYF. The V gene is TRBV6-5, the J gene TRBJ2-4; TRBD2 is a possible D gene (7 bases). The germline gives CDR1 MNHEY, CDR2 SVGAGI. The CDR3 is 14 residues long. The V end lost 2 bases, the J end lost 7 bases, and 12 bases lay between the germline ends.